The entry below gives a single TCR beta chain sequence along with its context. Its antigen is still unknown. No base-level quality is on record; no much larger clone is a single base apart. The immunoSEQ Assay, a bias-controlled multiplex PCR, was used to amplify TCRbeta CDR3 regions from genomic DNA. The original pipeline was this. Nucleated cell counts per sample were estimated from amplification of reference gene primers within the assay. Sequence reads were collapsed and filtered to measure the absolute abundance of every unique TCRbeta CDR3 rearrangement. For each sample, productive Simpson clonality was calculated as the square root of Simpson's diversity index across productive rearrangements. Held by TCRdb, this immuneACCESS table contains in-frame sequences only and omits some clones. Under half of the omission traces to an unresolved V gene where checked; the cause of the rest is unknown. V, J and clone size were drawn from that table, and D and trimming were deduced from the DNA. Across this sample there are roughly 69,000 clones, with under 80% seen only once. Clones ranked in the top ten supply under 7% of the sample.

The CDR3, from cysteine to phenylalanine, totals 13 residues. Only the CDR3 DNA is retained, 39 bases long and in frame from the first base. CDR1 and CDR2, looked up from the germline V gene, are SGHRS and YFSETQ. Cut back by 0 bases and 6 bases, the V and J ends lie 8 bases apart. This sample was taken from a study of blood T cell repertoires in COVID-19 (dated by TCRdb to 2018 to 2021). Concerning the study at large: Samples covering the acute and convalescent phases of COVID-19 were provided by collaborators in the United States, Italy and Spain. The prospective study material was composed of cDNA or gDNA derived from T cells, B-cell-depleted T cells, or PBMCs. Subjects who had been exposed to COVID-19, were actively infected with it, or had recovered from it provided the deeply sampled blood TCRbeta repertoires that made up the dataset. The repertoires were released in a freely available public database intended as a resource for research on the immune response to SARS-CoV-2. The samples were drawn from the first 160 participants of the ongoing ImmuneRACE study and from roughly 1,300 subjects provided by 6 global collaborators. A de-identified subject ID, COVID-19 status, age in years and sex were almost always included in the sample metadata. Where available, HLA class I and class II types were taken from metadata supplied by the sample provider and were not determined by assay-based typing. Broader findings and caveats from the paper: How much clinical and demographic metadata was included differed by source and by participant, and the metadata was provided uncurated.

Each collaborating institution followed its own protocols to collect whole blood in K2EDTA tubes. For TCRbeta analysis, collaborators shipped samples in one of three forms: frozen whole blood, isolated PBMCs, or DNA extracted from either of those sample types. Specimen: peripheral blood. The chain couples TRBV5-1 to TRBJ2-3, with the D gene not confidently named. This TCR was sampled from a human donor in a cohort sampled during active COVID-19. For the CDR3, the sequence is CASSLASGDTQYF. At the DNA level, the sequence is TGCGCCAGCAGCTTGGCGTCCGGGGATACGCAGTATTTT.